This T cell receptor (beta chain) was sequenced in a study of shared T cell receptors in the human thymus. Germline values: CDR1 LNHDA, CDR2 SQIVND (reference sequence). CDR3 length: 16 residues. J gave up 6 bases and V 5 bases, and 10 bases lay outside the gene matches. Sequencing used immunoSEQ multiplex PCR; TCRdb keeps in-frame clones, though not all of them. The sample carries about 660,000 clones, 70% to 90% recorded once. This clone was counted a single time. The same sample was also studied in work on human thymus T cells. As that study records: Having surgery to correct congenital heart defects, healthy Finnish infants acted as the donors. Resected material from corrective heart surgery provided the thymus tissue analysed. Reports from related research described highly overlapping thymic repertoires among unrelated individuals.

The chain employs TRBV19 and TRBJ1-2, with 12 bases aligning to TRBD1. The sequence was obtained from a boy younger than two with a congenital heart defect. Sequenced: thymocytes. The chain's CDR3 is CASSLRRDRGLDGYTF. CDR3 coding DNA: TGTGCCAGTAGTCTAAGACGGGACAGGGGGCTAGATGGCTACACCTTC.